The rows below give T cell receptor beta chains drawn from one sample of a study of blood T cell repertoires in COVID-19. The assay was immunoSEQ multiplex PCR, and TCRdb's table has in-frame clones only and misses some. The table includes over 100,000 clones, more than 75% detected once. Sequenced material: peripheral blood. These receptors were obtained from a middle-aged man with acute or convalescent COVID-19. Both conserved end residues are part of each CDR3. A D gene is named only where the DNA matches it firmly. Clone sizes are given selectively: once, few, many, or a class where the clone is expanded.

v_call: TRBV29-1; clone_size: NA; d_call: TRBD2; j_call: TRBJ2-3; cdr3_nt: TGCAGCGTCCGACTAGCGTCGACAGATACGCAGTATTTT; cdr3_aa: CSVRLASTDTQYF
v_call: TRBV27; clone_size: once; d_call: TRBD1; j_call: TRBJ1-2; cdr3_nt: TGTGCCAGCAGTTTGGGGACAGGGTCCATGTCCGGGGGCTACACCTTC; cdr3_aa: CASSLGTGSMSGGYTF
v_call: TRBV6-1; clone_size: NA; d_call: TRBD1; j_call: TRBJ1-2; cdr3_nt: TGTGCCAGCAGTGGCACAGGGGGAGGGCAACACTATGGCTACACCTTC; cdr3_aa: CASSGTGGGQHYGYTF
v_call: TRBV19; clone_size: NA; d_call: TRBD1; j_call: TRBJ1-4; cdr3_nt: TGTGCCAGTAGTGGGGGACAGATCACTAATGAAAAACTGTTTTTT; cdr3_aa: CASSGGQITNEKLFF
v_call: TRBV5-1; clone_size: NA; d_call: NA; j_call: TRBJ2-3; cdr3_nt: TGCGCCAGCAGCTTGCGACTCGAAGATACGCAGTATTTT; cdr3_aa: CASSLRLEDTQYF
v_call: TRBV2; clone_size: NA; d_call: NA; j_call: TRBJ2-1; cdr3_nt: TGTGCCAGCAGCCTTGATGGCGGGGACCCCATCGGCAATGAGCAGTTCTTC; cdr3_aa: CASSLDGGDPIGNEQFF
v_call: TRBV2; clone_size: few; d_call: NA; j_call: TRBJ2-2; cdr3_nt: TGTGCCAGCAGTTTCTTGGGGGAGCTGTTTTTT; cdr3_aa: CASSFLGELFF
v_call: TRBV5-1; clone_size: NA; d_call: TRBD1; j_call: TRBJ1-5; cdr3_nt: TGCGCCAGCAGCTTTTCAGGGGGTCAGCCCCAGCATTTT; cdr3_aa: CASSFSGGQPQHF
v_call: TRBV6-1; clone_size: NA; d_call: NA; j_call: TRBJ1-6; cdr3_nt: TGTGCCAGCAGTGAAAGTCCAGGGGCAGCGGCCCTCCACTTT; cdr3_aa: CASSESPGAAALHF
v_call: TRBV5-8; clone_size: NA; d_call: NA; j_call: TRBJ1-1; cdr3_nt: TGTGCCAGCAGCTTGCTACAGACGAACACTGAAGCTTTCTTT; cdr3_aa: CASSLLQTNTEAFF
v_call: TRBV18; clone_size: NA; d_call: NA; j_call: TRBJ2-7; cdr3_nt: TGTGCCAGCTCGGGGCAGGAAGGGACCTACGAGCAGTACTTC; cdr3_aa: CASSGQEGTYEQYF
v_call: TRBV7-2; clone_size: NA; d_call: TRBD2; j_call: TRBJ2-7; cdr3_nt: TGTGCCAGCAGCTTAGGGCTGCTAGCGGATGGGGCGGGGGAGCAGTACTTC; cdr3_aa: CASSLGLLADGAGEQYF
v_call: TRBV6-6; clone_size: NA; d_call: NA; j_call: TRBJ1-5; cdr3_nt: TGTGCCAGCAGTCCGAAAGCGACAGTCTATAGCAATCAGCCCCAGCATTTT; cdr3_aa: CASSPKATVYSNQPQHF
v_call: TRBV7-3; clone_size: NA; d_call: NA; j_call: TRBJ2-1; cdr3_nt: TGTGCCAGCAGCTCTGTACGAGAGTCTGAGCAGTTCTTC; cdr3_aa: CASSSVRESEQFF
v_call: TRBV7-2; clone_size: NA; d_call: NA; j_call: TRBJ2-5; cdr3_nt: TGTGCCAGCAGCTTAGCCAAAGCGGACCAAGAGACCCAGTACTTC; cdr3_aa: CASSLAKADQETQYF
v_call: TRBV5-6; clone_size: NA; d_call: NA; j_call: TRBJ1-2; cdr3_nt: TGTGCCAGCAGCTTTTCCAGGTTAGGTGGCTACACCTTC; cdr3_aa: CASSFSRLGGYTF
v_call: TRBV7-8; clone_size: NA; d_call: NA; j_call: TRBJ1-3; cdr3_nt: TGTGCCAGCAGCGGGAGGGCCTCTGGAAACACCATATATTTT; cdr3_aa: CASSGRASGNTIYF
v_call: TRBV9; clone_size: NA; d_call: TRBD1; j_call: TRBJ2-5; cdr3_nt: TGTGCCAGCAGCTTCCGACAGGGTGATGAGACCCAGTACTTC; cdr3_aa: CASSFRQGDETQYF
v_call: TRBV6-6; clone_size: once; d_call: TRBD2; j_call: TRBJ2-1; cdr3_nt: TGTGCCAGCAGTTCTAGGCGGGGGGGGTATGGTGAGCAGTTCTTC; cdr3_aa: CASSSRRGGYGEQFF
v_call: TRBV3-1/TRBV3-2; clone_size: NA; d_call: TRBD2; j_call: TRBJ2-3; cdr3_nt: TGTGCCAGCAGCCAACTAGCGGAGACCACAGATACGCAGTATTTT; cdr3_aa: CASSQLAETTDTQYF
v_call: TRBV28; clone_size: few; d_call: NA; j_call: TRBJ1-6; cdr3_nt: TGTGCCAGCAGTTTTCGAGGAGGGAATAATTCACCCCTCCACTTT; cdr3_aa: CASSFRGGNNSPLHF
v_call: TRBV29-1; clone_size: NA; d_call: NA; j_call: TRBJ1-2; cdr3_nt: TGCAGCGTTCGGGACACCGGAGGCTACACCTTC; cdr3_aa: CSVRDTGGYTF
v_call: TRBV2; clone_size: NA; d_call: NA; j_call: TRBJ1-2; cdr3_nt: TGTGCCAGCACCCAGGTGGGCGCCTATGGCTACACCTTC; cdr3_aa: CASTQVGAYGYTF
v_call: TRBV5-1; clone_size: NA; d_call: NA; j_call: TRBJ1-5; cdr3_nt: TGCGCCAGCGGACTCGAGTATAGCAATCAGCCCCAGCATTTT; cdr3_aa: CASGLEYSNQPQHF
v_call: TRBV9; clone_size: NA; d_call: NA; j_call: TRBJ1-1; cdr3_nt: TGTGCCAGCAGCGGGGGACTTTCGAACACTGAAGCTTTCTTT; cdr3_aa: CASSGGLSNTEAFF
v_call: TRBV28; clone_size: NA; d_call: NA; j_call: TRBJ2-7; cdr3_nt: TGTGCCAGCAGCCAGGGTCTCCTCTCCTACGAGCAGTACTTC; cdr3_aa: CASSQGLLSYEQYF
v_call: TRBV2; clone_size: NA; d_call: TRBD1; j_call: TRBJ1-2; cdr3_nt: TGTGCCAGCAGTCGGGACAGCCAGAACTATGGCTACACCTTC; cdr3_aa: CASSRDSQNYGYTF
v_call: TRBV3-1/TRBV3-2; clone_size: NA; d_call: NA; j_call: TRBJ2-7; cdr3_nt: TGTGCCAGCAGCCAAGGCACACAGCACGAGCAGTACTTC; cdr3_aa: CASSQGTQHEQYF
v_call: TRBV28; clone_size: NA; d_call: NA; j_call: TRBJ2-7; cdr3_nt: TGTGCCAGCAGTTTATGGTTGGGGGCAGGGGGGAAAGCCTACGAGCAGTACTTC; cdr3_aa: CASSLWLGAGGKAYEQYF
v_call: TRBV30; clone_size: NA; d_call: TRBD1; j_call: TRBJ2-3; cdr3_nt: TGTGCCTGGAGCCCGACAGGGAGCTACACAGATACGCAGTATTTT; cdr3_aa: CAWSPTGSYTDTQYF
v_call: TRBV7-2; clone_size: NA; d_call: TRBD1; j_call: TRBJ2-2; cdr3_nt: TGTGCCAGCAGTCCCTCCAGGGGGATAATCACCGGGGAGCTGTTTTTT; cdr3_aa: CASSPSRGIITGELFF
v_call: TRBV15; clone_size: NA; d_call: NA; j_call: TRBJ2-1; cdr3_nt: TGTGCCACCAGCAGAGATATCGAGCCCTCCTACAATGAGCAGTTCTTC; cdr3_aa: CATSRDIEPSYNEQFF
v_call: TRBV7-9; clone_size: NA; d_call: NA; j_call: TRBJ2-1; cdr3_nt: TGTGCCTCAAGCAGGGGGAGCGGGAGTAGAAATGAGCAGTTCTTC; cdr3_aa: CASSRGSGSRNEQFF
v_call: TRBV7-2; clone_size: NA; d_call: TRBD1; j_call: TRBJ2-2; cdr3_nt: TGTGCCAGCAGCTTTCGGGCCCGACAGGGATTTGACAGGGAGCTGTTTTTT; cdr3_aa: CASSFRARQGFDRELFF
v_call: TRBV12-3/TRBV12-4; clone_size: once; d_call: NA; j_call: TRBJ2-1; cdr3_nt: TGTGCCAGCAGTTTCGAGCGGCTGGGGCAGTTCTTC; cdr3_aa: CASSFERLGQFF
v_call: TRBV27; clone_size: NA; d_call: NA; j_call: TRBJ1-6; cdr3_nt: TGTGCCAGCAGTTTACGAGGGTATAATTCACCCCTCCACTTT; cdr3_aa: CASSLRGYNSPLHF
v_call: TRBV19; clone_size: NA; d_call: NA; j_call: TRBJ2-1; cdr3_nt: TGTGCCAGTAGGCAGGGATCCTACAATGAGCAGTTCTTC; cdr3_aa: CASRQGSYNEQFF
v_call: TRBV9; clone_size: NA; d_call: NA; j_call: TRBJ1-6; cdr3_nt: TGTGCCAGCAGCGTAGAGGCAGGGCATAATTCACCCCTCCACTTT; cdr3_aa: CASSVEAGHNSPLHF
v_call: TRBV28; clone_size: NA; d_call: NA; j_call: TRBJ1-6; cdr3_nt: TGTGCCAGCACCCGGGGTACTTCACCCCTCCACTTT; cdr3_aa: CASTRGTSPLHF
v_call: TRBV28; clone_size: NA; d_call: NA; j_call: TRBJ1-2; cdr3_nt: TGTGCCAGCAGACAGGGACGGAACTATGGCTACACCTTC; cdr3_aa: CASRQGRNYGYTF
v_call: TRBV5-1; clone_size: NA; d_call: NA; j_call: TRBJ1-2; cdr3_nt: TGCGCCAGCAGCCCGGAGGGGGGGGTGGCGTACACCTTC; cdr3_aa: CASSPEGGVAYTF
v_call: TRBV7-2; clone_size: NA; d_call: NA; j_call: TRBJ2-5; cdr3_nt: TGTGCCAGCAGCGTGAGCGTCTCAGAGACCCAGTACTTC; cdr3_aa: CASSVSVSETQYF
v_call: TRBV9; clone_size: NA; d_call: NA; j_call: TRBJ2-7; cdr3_nt: TGTGCCTCCCGGAAGGACAACTCCTACGAGCAGTACTTC; cdr3_aa: CASRKDNSYEQYF
v_call: TRBV2; clone_size: NA; d_call: NA; j_call: TRBJ1-1; cdr3_nt: TGTGCCAGCAGTGAATTCCAGGCCTCTGGGACTGAAGCTTTCTTT; cdr3_aa: CASSEFQASGTEAFF
v_call: TRBV30; clone_size: few; d_call: TRBD2; j_call: TRBJ2-1; cdr3_nt: TGTGCTCAGTCGCGGGAGCCCTACAATGAGCAGTTCTTC; cdr3_aa: CAQSREPYNEQFF
v_call: TRBV23-1; clone_size: NA; d_call: TRBD1; j_call: TRBJ1-2; cdr3_nt: TGCGCCAGCAGTCAACCGGGACAGGGGGCGTTCTGCTATGGCTACACCTTC; cdr3_aa: CASSQPGQGAFCYGYTF
v_call: TRBV6-1; clone_size: few; d_call: TRBD2; j_call: TRBJ2-1; cdr3_nt: TGTGCCAGCAGTGAAGGAGCGGGGGGCATCTCCTACAATGAGCAGTTCTTC; cdr3_aa: CASSEGAGGISYNEQFF
v_call: TRBV24-1; clone_size: NA; d_call: NA; j_call: TRBJ2-7; cdr3_nt: TGTGCCACCTCCCAGGGTTACGAGCAGTACTTC; cdr3_aa: CATSQGYEQYF
v_call: TRBV2; clone_size: NA; d_call: TRBD1; j_call: TRBJ1-5; cdr3_nt: TGTGCCAGCAGTCGACAGGGGGGAAATCAGCCCCAGCATTTT; cdr3_aa: CASSRQGGNQPQHF
v_call: TRBV5-8; clone_size: NA; d_call: NA; j_call: TRBJ1-1; cdr3_nt: TGTGCCAGCAGCCCGCTCCAGGGTACGAACACTGAAGCTTTCTTT; cdr3_aa: CASSPLQGTNTEAFF
v_call: TRBV3-1/TRBV3-2; clone_size: NA; d_call: NA; j_call: TRBJ1-5; cdr3_nt: TGTGCCAGCACTCCGCCCCAGGCGCTCAATCAGCCCCAGCATTTT; cdr3_aa: CASTPPQALNQPQHF
v_call: TRBV9; clone_size: NA; d_call: NA; j_call: TRBJ2-1; cdr3_nt: TGTGCCAGCAGCGTAGGATGGGCTCCCTACAATGAGCAGTTCTTC; cdr3_aa: CASSVGWAPYNEQFF
v_call: TRBV6-5; clone_size: NA; d_call: TRBD1; j_call: TRBJ1-2; cdr3_nt: TGTGCCAGCAGCCCCGACAGGGAAGGGAGCTACACCTTC; cdr3_aa: CASSPDREGSYTF
v_call: TRBV4-2; clone_size: NA; d_call: TRBD2; j_call: TRBJ2-5; cdr3_nt: TGTGCCAGCAGTACAACTAGCGGGGGCTGGGAGACCCAGTACTTC; cdr3_aa: CASSTTSGGWETQYF
v_call: TRBV28; clone_size: NA; d_call: NA; j_call: TRBJ1-1; cdr3_nt: TGTGCCAGCAGGGTGGTCGGAGAAAACACTGAAGCTTTCTTT; cdr3_aa: CASRVVGENTEAFF
v_call: TRBV6-5; clone_size: NA; d_call: TRBD1; j_call: TRBJ2-3; cdr3_nt: TGTGCCAGCCGGGACAGCCCGGGAGATACGCAGTATTTT; cdr3_aa: CASRDSPGDTQYF
v_call: TRBV7-9; clone_size: NA; d_call: NA; j_call: TRBJ1-2; cdr3_nt: TGTGCCAGCAGCTTAGACGGACTTTATGGCTACACCTTC; cdr3_aa: CASSLDGLYGYTF
v_call: TRBV30; clone_size: NA; d_call: TRBD1; j_call: TRBJ2-7; cdr3_nt: TGTGCCTGGAGTGTATTGGGGGACAGGGGGGGACTAGTAGCCTACGAGCAGTACTTC; cdr3_aa: CAWSVLGDRGGLVAYEQYF
v_call: TRBV11-2; clone_size: NA; d_call: TRBD2; j_call: TRBJ2-3; cdr3_nt: TGTGCCAGCAGCAGAGGCACTAGCGGGCCCCTGGATACGCAGTATTTT; cdr3_aa: CASSRGTSGPLDTQYF